This entry lists 21 T cell receptor beta chains sequenced from one sample in a study of blood T cell repertoires in COVID-19. Generated by immunoSEQ multiplex PCR, the TCRdb table keeps only in-frame clones and is missing some. This table has just over 300,000 clones, over 85% appearing once. The source material was peripheral blood. The receptors shown here come from a woman under 40 with COVID-19, enrolled during active disease.

The genes are TRBV2 and TRBJ2-7, with a weak D call TRBD2 (5 bases). The germline CDR1 and CDR2 sequences are SNHLY and FYNNEI. Trimming left V 4 bases short and J 0 bases short, with 13 bases between. This CDR3 spans 15 amino acids. The CDR3 coding sequence is TGTGCCAGCAGTGCTTCCCCAGGAGGCTCCTACGAGCAGTACTTC. Translating gives CASSASPGGSYEQYF.

The rearrangement links TRBV5-6 to TRBJ2-1; no firm D call. Germline CDR1 reads SGHDT; CDR2 reads YYEEEE. V was clipped by 0 bases and J by 5 bases, with 6 bases between them. The CDR3 has 13 amino acids. For the CDR3, the DNA is TGTGCCAGCAGCTTGGAGCTTCACAATGAGCAGTTCTTC. It yields the protein CASSLELHNEQFF.

The V call is TRBV2, the J call TRBJ1-3; D gene uncertain. The CDR3 runs to 15 residues. Trimming cost V 8 bases and J 4 bases, with 18 bases left between them. Germline V gives CDR1 SNHLY, CDR2 FYNNEI. DNA for the CDR3: TGTGCCAGCGGAGGTAGCCTTAATGCGGGAAACACCATATATTTT. It codes for CASGGSLNAGNTIYF. Using reference TRBV2 and TRBJ1-3 for the parts outside the CDR3, the full variable domain is EPEVTQTPSHQVTQMGQEVILRCVPISNHLYFYWYRQILGQKVEFLVSFYNNEISEKSEIFDDQFSVERPDGSNFTLKIRSTKLEDSAMYFCASGGSLNAGNTIYFGEGSWLTVV.

The chain links TRBV19 to TRBJ2-5; the D is unclear. The CDR3 extends over 16 amino acids. Germline CDR1 and CDR2: LNHDA and SQIVND (reference sequence). Between the trimmed V and J ends, which lost 1 base and 1 base, there was a span of 13 bases. The CDR3 protein is CASSIGAPPSQETQYF. CDR3 nucleotides: TGTGCCAGTAGTATAGGAGCGCCACCCTCCCAAGAGACCCAGTACTTC.

V is TRBV9 and J is TRBJ1-1; perhaps TRBD1 as D (5 bases). The CDR3 consists of 14 residues. CDR1 is SGDLS and CDR2 is YYNGEE in the germline V gene. Trimming removed 6 bases from V and 2 bases from J, with 14 bases in between. CDR3 protein: CASMSVGANTEAFF. Written as DNA, the CDR3 is TGTGCCAGCATGTCCGTTGGGGCTAACACTGAAGCTTTCTTT.

V gene TRBV5-4 combines with J gene TRBJ2-3; 12 bases fit TRBD2. This CDR3 has 16 amino acids. The germline V gene encodes CDR1 SGHNT and CDR2 YYREEE (reference sequence). V lost 4 bases and J lost 3; bases outside the gene matches: 6. The CDR3 region is CASSPGGLAGTDTQYF. Here the CDR3 DNA reads TGTGCCAGCAGCCCGGGGGGACTAGCGGGTACAGATACGCAGTATTTT.

The chain employs TRBV11-3 and TRBJ1-6; D remains ambiguous. The CDR3 consists of 16 residues. The germline CDR1 and CDR2 sequences are SGHNT and YENEEA. Trimming cost V 3 bases and J 7 bases, with 16 bases left between them. The chain's CDR3 is CASSFSLGFGNSPLHF. The CDR3 DNA is TGTGCCAGCAGCTTCTCCCTCGGGTTTGGGAATTCACCCCTCCACTTT.

The chain combines TRBV5-1 with TRBJ1-2, with no clear D. With 4 bases removed from V and 1 base from J, the gap between germline ends came to 5 bases. The germline CDR1 and CDR2 sequences are SGHRS and YFSETQ. The CDR3 runs 12 residues. The CDR3: CASSPNNYGYTF. The CDR3 DNA follows: TGCGCCAGCAGCCCCAATAACTATGGCTACACCTTC.

V usage is TRBV30 and J usage is TRBJ2-1, with TRBD2 identical over 14 bases. This CDR3 comprises 15 residues. CDR1 and CDR2 from the germline V gene are GTSNPN and SVGIG (reference sequence). The ends lost 1 base at V and 8 bases at J; junction bases unmatched: 4. As DNA, the CDR3 is TGTGCCTGGAGTGCGGGACTAGCGGGGGTCGATGAGCAGTTCTTC. Its protein is CAWSAGLAGVDEQFF.

The gene calls are TRBV27 and TRBJ2-2; 8 bases line up with TRBD1. The germline V gene encodes CDR1 MNHEY and CDR2 SMNVEV (reference sequence). This CDR3 is built from 16 residues. With 4 bases clipped from V and 3 bases from J, the junction kept 7 bases outside the gene matches. The CDR3 reads CASSSGETGDTGELFF. The DNA for the CDR3 is TGTGCCAGCAGTTCGGGCGAGACAGGGGACACCGGGGAGCTGTTTTTT.

Only one count was recorded for this clone. This chain connects TRBV11-3 to TRBJ1-6; 8 bases map to TRBD1. The CDR3 spans 16 residues. Germline V gene data show CDR1 as SGHNT and CDR2 as YENEEA. V lost 1 base to trimming and J lost 7 bases; unmatched junction nucleotides: 6. The CDR3 region is CASSLVYDRGNSPLHF. The CDR3 DNA sequence: TGTGCCAGCAGCTTAGTCTACGACAGGGGCAATTCACCCCTCCACTTT.

This chain connects TRBV5-5 to TRBJ1-6; D remains ambiguous. From germline, CDR1 is SGHKS and CDR2 YYEKEE (reference sequence). The V end lost 2 bases, the J end lost 0 bases, and 6 bases lay between the germline ends. This CDR3 region has 15 residues. This CDR3 reads CASSLTGSYNSPLHF. Here the CDR3 DNA reads TGTGCCAGCAGCTTAACGGGCTCCTATAATTCACCCCTCCACTTT.

The V call is TRBV6-2 or TRBV6-3, the J call TRBJ1-5, with 7 nucleotides matching TRBD1. Per germline, CDR1 MNHEY and CDR2 SVGEGT. Trimming took 2 bases from V and 3 from J; bases not matched to a gene: 4. The length of the CDR3 is 15 residues. DNA of the CDR3: TGTGCCAGCAGTTACGGGACAGCGGTCAATCAGCCCCAGCATTTT. This gives the protein CASSYGTAVNQPQHF.

V gene TRBV6-2 or TRBV6-3 combines with J gene TRBJ2-5; 8 bases agree with TRBD2. This CDR3 is built from 16 residues. The trim removed 5 bases at V and 3 bases at J, leaving 11 bases unmatched. Germline CDR1 reads MNHEY; CDR2 reads SVGEGT. CDR3 sequence reads: CASSRLATSSEETQYF. The CDR3 nucleotides read TGTGCCAGCAGTAGACTAGCGACCTCCTCGGAAGAGACCCAGTACTTC.

V and J are TRBV12-5 and TRBJ2-5; TRBD1 agrees at 10 bases. Per germline, CDR1 LGHNT and CDR2 FRNRAP. V lost 2 bases and J lost 5; bases outside the gene matches: 5. The CDR3 has 15 residues. CDR3 DNA: TGTGCTAGTGGTTTGAGACAGGGGGCAGTGGAGACCCAGTACTTC. Protein sequence: CASGLRQGAVETQYF. Using reference TRBV12-5 and TRBJ2-5 for the parts outside the CDR3, the full variable domain is DARVTQTPRHKVTEMGQEVTMRCQPILGHNTVFWYRQTMMQGLELLAYFRNRAPLDDSGMPKDRFSAEMPDATLATLKIQPSEPRDSAVYFCASGLRQGAVETQYFGPGTRLLVL.

The chain joins TRBV5-5 to TRBJ2-7, with D possibly being TRBD1 (5 bases). Germline V gene lookup returns CDR1 SGHKS and CDR2 YYEKEE (reference sequence). Trimming removed 3 bases from V and 7 bases from J, with 11 bases in between. CDR3 size: 12 residues. The chain's CDR3 is CASSSAGREQYV. For the CDR3, the DNA is TGTGCCAGCAGCTCGGCAGGGCGGGAGCAGTACGTC.

This clone was detected ten times or more. Sequence at one end of the junction differs from germline and may be a read error. The chain has TRBV12-3 or TRBV12-4 and TRBJ2-1; D possibly corresponds to TRBD2 (6 bases). The CDR3 loop spans 13 amino acids. CDR3 coding DNA: TGTGCCAGCAGTTTAAGGGACTGGGTGCTCCACGTCTTC. Its translation is CASSLRDWVLHVF.

Note on this clone: The same CDR3 can be traced to other DNA sequences in this sample. This chain connects TRBV3-1 (or the pseudogene TRBV3-2) to TRBJ1-5; weak D call: TRBD1 (5 bases). The ends were cut back, 1 base at V and 4 bases at J, with 5 bases in the middle. The length of the CDR3 is 13 residues. The germline V gene encodes CDR1 LGHDT and CDR2 YNNKEL (reference sequence). The CDR3 coding sequence is TGTGCCAGCAGCCAAGCAGGGAATCAGCCCCAGCATTTT. Translated: CASSQAGNQPQHF.

For this clone: At one end the junction does not follow the germline gene, possibly because of a read error. The chain is built from TRBV30 and TRBJ2-2; 10 bases agree with TRBD1. This CDR3 region has 12 residues. Germline CDR1 reads GTSNPN; CDR2 reads SVGIG (reference sequence). The CDR3 sequence: CAWRKGTGVHLF. CDR3 nucleotide sequence: TGTGCCTGGAGGAAGGGGACAGGGGTTCACCTTTTT.

The genes are TRBV28 and TRBJ1-2; D is unclear. Germline V gives CDR1 MDHEN, CDR2 SYDVKM. Between the trimmed V and J ends, which lost 6 bases and 4 bases, there was a span of 9 bases. The length of the CDR3 is 12 residues. Here the CDR3 DNA reads TGTGCCAGCAGGGGGAGCGGCTATGGCTACACCTTC. It specifies CASRGSGYGYTF.

The chain is built from TRBV29-1 and TRBJ1-2; unclear D gene. The CDR3 runs to 13 residues. Germline V gene sequence: CDR1 SQVTM, CDR2 ANQGSEA. V dropped 6 bases and J dropped 4 bases, with 15 bases sitting between them. The CDR3 reads CSVPAAGPYGYTF. The CDR3 coding sequence is TGCAGCGTCCCGGCGGCGGGCCCCTATGGCTACACCTTC.